The present TCR beta chain was sequenced within a study of identifying expanded T cells in peripheral blood. During the collection period, no donor immune events like infections were recorded. TCRdb's table, derived via immunoSEQ multiplex PCR, lists solely in-frame clones and lacks some. The sample contains approximately 100,000 clones, 87% of which appear only once. The receptor comes from a person aged 18 to 70 in good health. Sequencing input: blood.

CDR3 sequence: CASSKRDSSYEQYF. The CDR3 nucleotides are TGTGCCAGCAGTAAGAGGGACAGCTCCTACGAGCAGTACTTC. The J gene is TRBJ2-7, the V gene TRBV6-6; 7 bases line up with TRBD1. The CDR3 is 14 residues long. From germline, CDR1 is MNHNY and CDR2 SVGAGI (reference sequence). V gave up 5 bases and J gave up 0 bases; unmatched junction bases: 4.